Below, 9 T cell receptor beta chains from the same sample are listed, as sequenced in a study of Ad26.COV2.S vaccination and SARS-CoV-2 variants. The treatment here: over 15 received Ad26.COV2.S at low or high dose, single or two shots; 5 received placebo; per-sample allocation not given. Samples were taken on day 63 after the first vaccine or placebo injection. Data came from immunoSEQ multiplex PCR; TCRdb stores just in-frame clones and leaves some out. This table has more than 250,000 clones, 70% to 90% appearing once. This material consisted of peripheral blood, taken in a trial of Ad26.COV2.S vaccine versus placebo. The receptors were sampled from a person between 18 and 59 years old who received the Ad26.COV2.S COVID-19 vaccine or a placebo.

The chain couples TRBV7-7 to TRBJ2-7, with TRBD1 matching over 9 bases. Unmatched junction bases numbered 13, after V lost 7 bases and J lost 3 bases. Germline CDR1 reads SSHAT; CDR2 reads FNYEAQ (reference sequence). The CDR3 spans 16 residues. The CDR3 loop reads CASTYQRGQGGYEQYF. The CDR3 bases are TGTGCCAGCACCTACCAACGGGGACAGGGAGGCTACGAGCAGTACTTC.

This chain joins TRBV30 and TRBJ2-7; TRBD1 agrees at 7 bases. J lost 3 bases, V lost 3 bases, and 11 bases had no gene match. This CDR3 region has 15 residues. CDR1 GTSNPN and CDR2 SVGIG come from the germline V gene (reference sequence). CDR3 DNA sequence: TGTGCCTGGAGCCCTACGGACAGGTTTTACTACGAGCAGTACTTC. Residues: CAWSPTDRFYYEQYF.

The rearrangement uses TRBV6-5 and TRBJ2-2; D is ambiguous. V was pared by 7 bases and J by 5 bases, with 14 bases between. CDR3 length: 14 residues. The germline V gene has CDR1 MNHEY and CDR2 SVGAGI. The CDR3 sequence is CASKSPLWTGELFF. DNA for the CDR3: TGTGCCAGCAAATCTCCTCTATGGACCGGGGAGCTGTTTTTT.

The J gene is TRBJ1-3, the V gene TRBV2, with D tentatively TRBD1 (6 bases). Germline V CDR1 and CDR2: SNHLY, FYNNEI. CDR3 size: 14 residues. The V and J ends lost 5 bases and 4 bases respectively, with 12 bases between them. CDR3 amino acids: CASSSTGGGNTIYF. The CDR3 DNA sequence: TGTGCCAGCAGTTCGACAGGCGGGGGAAACACCATATATTTT.

The table lists this clone with a few counts. The chain has TRBV6-5 and TRBJ2-1; 9 nucleotides match TRBD1. Losses at the gene ends were 5 bases for V and 7 bases for J; bases not matched to a gene: 3. Germline CDR1 and CDR2: MNHEY and SVGAGI. The CDR3 totals 13 residues. CDR3 DNA: TGTGCCAGCAGTAGGACAGGGGAGAATGAGCAGTTCTTC. This encodes CASSRTGENEQFF.

This clone has just a few counts. This chain connects TRBV6-6 to TRBJ1-2; D remains ambiguous. The CDR3 extends over 13 amino acids. The germline CDR1 and CDR2 sequences are MNHNY and SVGAGI (reference sequence). V lost 6 bases, J lost 0 bases, and 8 bases lay in between. The CDR3 is CASRLDSNYGYTF. CDR3 bases: TGTGCCAGCAGGCTCGATTCTAACTATGGCTACACCTTC.

This chain connects TRBV5-1 to TRBJ2-3, with D perhaps matching TRBD1 or TRBD2 (5 bases each). Deletions cut 2 bases from V and 0 bases from J, with 10 bases between. Germline assignment: CDR1 SGHRS and CDR2 YFSETQ. The CDR3 sequence is 15 residues long. The chain's CDR3 is CASSFGAGSTDTQYF. Here the CDR3 DNA reads TGCGCCAGCAGCTTCGGGGCAGGGAGCACAGATACGCAGTATTTT. The variable domain in full, completed from reference TRBV5-1 and TRBJ2-3, reads KAGVTQTPRYLIKTRGQQVTLSCSPISGHRSVSWYQQTPGQGLQFLFEYFSETQRNKGNFPGRFSGRQFSNSRSEMNVSTLELGDSALYLCASSFGAGSTDTQYFGPGTRLTVL.

The chain joins TRBV5-1 to TRBJ2-1, with 8 positions matching TRBD2. Germline V CDR1 and CDR2: SGHRS, YFSETQ. This CDR3 spans 15 amino acids. V trimming: 0 bases; J trimming: 5 bases; junction bases outside the gene matches: 4. The CDR3 DNA sequence: TGCGCCAGCAGCTTGGAGGCGGGGGGCCACAATGAGCAGTTCTTC. Amino acids: CASSLEAGGHNEQFF.

The rearrangement links TRBV7-2 to TRBJ2-7; no clear D. Trimming stripped 6 bases from V and 0 bases from J, with 12 bases between. Germline values: CDR1 SGHTA, CDR2 FQGNSA. The CDR3 length is 14 residues. The CDR3 DNA sequence: TGTGCCAGCAGGCGTGACCTTGCCTCCTACGAGCAGTACTTC. Its translation is CASRRDLASYEQYF.